This TCR delta chain appears in the sequencing data of a study of gamma-delta chains in newborns, infants, children. As for the study in general: Innate gammadelta T cells reportedly expand polyclonally right after birth, driven by microbial exposure, per the title.

TCRdb called clones from the reads again using CATT. Of under 3,500 delta-chain clones detected, 52% appear once; the ten largest clones hold 6.3%. This CDR3 is 18 amino acids long. Germline-derived CDR1 and CDR2 are GEAIGNYY and EKD. Concerning this clone: An end of the junction does not agree with germline; a read error may underlie this. The same CDR3 can be traced to other DNA sequences in this sample.

This receptor was obtained from a child who received the measles vaccine. Sample: blood. This sequence joins TRDV2 and TRDJ3, with 11 bases aligning to TRDD3. The CDR3 loop is CACDGLGDSSWDTRQMFF. The CDR3 DNA reads TGTGCCTGTGACGGACTGGGGGATAGCTCCTGGGATACCCGACAGATGTTTTTC.